This T cell receptor (beta chain) was profiled in a study of human T cells and chemical hapten exposure. General study results and limits: Sensitizing to DPC left TCRs with a frequency above 1 in 1000 unaltered.

In germline, CDR1 is SGHRS, CDR2 YFSETQ. The length of the CDR3 is 16 residues. J was trimmed by 2 bases and V by 0 bases; bases with no gene match: 4. Comments on this clonotype: Its cognate antigen is unknown.

It was from unfractionated whole blood that total RNA was extracted. Authors' processing steps: Across samples, TCR counts had a median of about 93,000 and ranged from 23,224 to 690,600. TCRdb re-called the 5' RACE reads with MiXCR, one entry per CDR3 protein. TCRdb, not the original authors, processed these V and J calls. The data hold about 80,000 distinct CDR3 sequences, with approximately 15% observed a single time. The rearrangement joins TRBV5-1 to TRBJ2-3; TRBD2 matches 9 bases. The sequence came from a female donor in good health. The CDR3 here is CASSLEPSGITDTQYF. The DNA for the CDR3 is TGCGCCAGCAGCTTGGAGCCTAGCGGGATCACAGATACGCAGTATTTT.